The following is a T cell receptor beta chain sequence with its context. This clone was counted only a few times. Its antigen has not been determined. Within one base of it there is no much larger clone, and no base qualities were kept. From the germline V gene, CDR1 is MGHRA and CDR2 is YSYEKL. From the cysteine up to the phenylalanine, the CDR3 has a length of 15 residues. Only CDR3 DNA is held: 45 bases, read in frame from base 1. Germline trimming amounts to 5 bases on V and 7 bases on J, with 9 as the count of junction bases outside the gene matches. This entry belongs to a study of blood T cell repertoires in COVID-19 (dated by TCRdb to about 2020). Some background on the complete study: Collaborator samples came from the United States, Italy and Spain and covered acute and convalescent phases of COVID-19. HLA class I and class II types, where available, came from metadata supplied by the sample provider rather than from assay-based typing. The repertoires were released in a freely available public database meant as a resource for research on the immune response to SARS-CoV-2. Samples were obtained from the ongoing ImmuneRACE study (first 160 participants) and from 1,254 subjects provided by 6 global collaborators. The prospective study material was composed of cDNA or gDNA derived from T cells, B-cell-depleted T cells, or PBMCs. Sample metadata almost always included a de-identified subject ID, COVID-19 status, age in years and sex. The dataset comprised deeply sampled blood TCRbeta repertoires from subjects exposed to, actively infected with, or recovered from COVID-19.

TCRbeta CDR3 regions were amplified from genomic DNA using the immunoSEQ Assay, a bias-controlled multiplex PCR. As for the original processing: The number of nucleated cells in each sample was estimated from the amplification of reference gene primers within the assay. Sequence reads were collapsed and filtered to measure the absolute abundance of every unique TCRbeta CDR3 rearrangement. For each sample, productive Simpson clonality was calculated as the square root of Simpson's diversity index across productive rearrangements. Entries here come from immuneACCESS through TCRdb and include only in-frame sequences with V and J called. Some clones fail to appear in such tables; in the studies checked, an unresolved V gene covers under half of the shortfall, and the cause of the remainder is unknown. The DNA gave D and trimming, while V, J and clone size come from that table. Across this sample there are 70,000 to 90,000 clones, with roughly 85% seen only once. In total, the top ten clones hold around a tenth of the sample.

General study outcomes and caveats: The quantity of clinical and demographic metadata differed by source and by participant and was supplied without curation.

In Seattle, one collaborating source enrolled patients while the infection was active and tracked those patients longitudinally over the course of disease. Each collaborating institution followed its own protocols to collect whole blood in K2EDTA tubes. For TCRbeta analysis, collaborators shipped samples in one of three forms: frozen whole blood, isolated PBMCs, or DNA extracted from either of those sample types. What was sequenced was peripheral blood. The chain is assembled from TRBV4-1 and TRBJ1-4; 8 of the junction bases match TRBD1. The TCR comes from a man aged 45-60 years with COVID-19, enrolled during active disease. The DNA is TGCGCCAGCAGCGGCGGACAGGGAGGGAGTGAAAAACTGTTTTTT. Its product reads: CASSGGQGGSEKLFF.